These 5 T cell receptor beta chains share one sample of origin, sequenced in a study of long-term antiretroviral therapy in people with HIV. Investigators performed immunoSEQ version v3.0 at survey level. Clones were read by immunoSEQ multiplex PCR, and TCRdb kept only the in-frame ones, dropping some. The repertoire has 16,000 or so clones, around four fifths of them found once; the top ten carry about a fifth. The material was unsorted PBMCs, obtained 2.1 years after starting antiretroviral therapy. Receptors originate from a man aged 35 to 55 with HIV.

The chain couples TRBV6-6 to TRBJ2-3; D not resolved. V lost 2 bases, J lost 6 bases, and 18 bases lay in between. Per germline, CDR1 MNHNY and CDR2 SVGAGI (reference sequence). This CDR3 region has 16 residues. CDR3 region: CASSYIVRQTEDTQYF. The CDR3 DNA sequence: TGTGCCAGCAGTTACATAGTTAGGCAGACGGAGGATACGCAGTATTTT.

J is TRBJ2-7 and V is TRBV21-1; the D call in the table, TRBD1, was not verified against the DNA. TRBV21-1 is an annotated pseudogene. This CDR3 contains 15 residues. In nucleotides, the CDR3 is TGTGCCAGCAGCAAAGGGGGCCCAGAGGCCTACGAGCAGTACTTC. Its translation: CASSKGGPEAYEQYF.

The chain recombines TRBV6-5 with TRBJ2-7; 9 bases align to TRBD1. Germline V CDR1 and CDR2: MNHEY, SVGAGI. The CDR3 is 16 residues long. The V segment lost 2 bases and the J segment 5 bases; nucleotides outside the gene matches: 10. The CDR3 nucleotides are TGTGCCAGCAGTTACCATCCTCCGGGACAGGGAGACGAGCAGTACTTC. It specifies CASSYHPPGQGDEQYF.

This clone was seen more than once but under ten times. This sequence joins TRBV2 and TRBJ1-2, with a tentative D call TRBD1 (5 bases). Trimming left V 6 bases short and J 6 bases short, with 14 bases between. The CDR3 has 13 residues. Per the germline V gene, CDR1 is SNHLY and CDR2 is FYNNEI. The CDR3 protein is CASSISGLDGYTF. The CDR3 DNA sequence: TGTGCCAGCAGCATTTCGGGGCTGGATGGCTACACCTTC.

V is TRBV19 and J is TRBJ1-2, with a tentative D call TRBD1 (6 bases). Deletions cut 9 bases from V and 2 bases from J, with 22 bases between. The CDR3 totals 16 residues. Germline V lookup: CDR1 LNHDA, CDR2 SQIVND (reference sequence). The CDR3 nucleotides read TGTGCCAGCCGATCATTTGAGGGGGGCCTCAACTATGGCTACACCTTC. It specifies CASRSFEGGLNYGYTF.